The 5 T cell receptor beta chains below come from one sample, sequenced in a study of neurological immune-mediated disorders (dated by TCRdb to between 2018 and 2021). The library was built by means of 5' RACE. This sample was sequenced with an Illumina HiSeq 2500. The public reads were reprocessed in TCRdb via fastp at Q25 and MiXCR, keeping in-frame beta chains. All rows with the same CDR3 protein become a single entry with the most common DNA and genes. Here the sample has about 58,000 distinct CDR3 sequences; roughly 3.5% occur a single time. The biggest ten clones account for 6% to 8.5% of the sample. The sample consisted of PBMCs. The receptor set was obtained from a woman in her sixties with multiple sclerosis.

In this sample, this clonotype turned up many times. DNA of the CDR3: TGTGCCAGCAGTGGAGGACAGGTGGGACAAGGACCCCAGCATTTT. Protein: CASSGGQVGQGPQHF. V and J are TRBV2 and TRBJ1-5, with TRBD1 matching over 7 bases. The CDR3 is 15 amino acids. Germline lookup yields CDR1 SNHLY and CDR2 FYNNEI. Trimming took 4 bases from V and 10 from J; bases not matched to a gene: 13.

This clonotype was counted at least ten times. The chain joins TRBV5-1 to TRBJ2-3; TRBD2 is a possible D gene (7 bases). The CDR3 loop spans 14 amino acids. The germline V gene encodes CDR1 SGHRS and CDR2 YFSETQ. The V end was cut by 3 bases, the J end by 6 bases, with 14 bases between. CDR3 protein: CASSSRGARDTQYF. CDR3 coding DNA: TGCGCCAGCAGCTCCCGGGGGGCCAGGGATACGCAGTATTTT.

This clonotype was seen at least ten times. The chain joins TRBV6-6 to TRBJ2-5; D remains ambiguous. Germline CDR1 MNHNY, CDR2 SVGAGI (reference sequence). Trimming shortened V by 1 base and J by 4 bases, and 4 bases separated the two germline ends. This CDR3 is built from 12 residues. The CDR3 nucleotides are TGTGCCAGCAGTTACTGGGGAGAGACCCAGTACTTC. This codes for CASSYWGETQYF.

This clonotype was seen ten or more times. This chain connects TRBV20-1 to TRBJ2-7; D uncertain. Germline V CDR1 and CDR2: DFQATT, SNEGSKA (reference sequence). V was cut by 0 bases and J by 5 bases, with 17 bases left in between. The CDR3 length is 15 residues. As DNA, the CDR3 is TGCAGTGCTAGAGATGGAAGGGAAGCGATGAACGAGCAGTACTTC. The encoded protein is CSARDGREAMNEQYF.

This clonotype was observed at least ten times. The V gene is TRBV21-1, the J gene TRBJ2-7; the table's D call, TRBD1, was not checked against the DNA. TRBV21-1 is a recognized pseudogene. The CDR3 spans 19 residues. CDR3 protein: CASSHYRGLGKIDSYEQYF. Here the CDR3 DNA reads TGTGCCAGCAGCCACTACAGGGGCTTAGGTAAAATAGACTCCTACGAGCAGTACTTC.